This T cell receptor beta chain was observed in a study of human T cells and chemical hapten exposure. Each CDR3 protein gets one entry after TCRdb re-called the RACE reads with MiXCR. Among 100,000 to 150,000 distinct CDR3 sequences, approximately 15% were seen once, and the ten largest hold around 2.7%. This clonotype appeared a few times. Its antigen is as yet unknown. As to time point: pre-sensitization, week 0. This sample's treatment: therapeutic diphenylcyclopropenone sensitization with weekly scalp DPC. The V gene end was trimmed by 2 bases and the J gene end by 6 bases; junction bases not matched to a gene: 9. CDR3 size: 15 residues. CDR1 SGHDT and CDR2 YYEEEE come from the germline V gene. Whole-study findings and limits: Sensitizing with DPC caused no change in TCRs above 1 in 1000 frequency. Donor immune responses may differ from healthy people's, since all donors had alopecia. Expanded TCRs produced significantly more large CDR3 similarity clusters than controls did.

The sample here was whole blood, taken in connection with sensitization to the hapten diphenylcyclopropenone (DPC). This chain uses TRBV5-6 with TRBJ2-5, with 8 bases aligning to TRBD1. This TCR came from a woman between 18 and 29 years old with alopecia areata. Some clones in this sample may be carry-over from other donors' samples. CDR3 sequence reads: CASSLFAGGDKTQYF. CDR3 nucleotides: TGTGCCAGCAGCTTATTCGCAGGGGGCGATAAGACCCAGTACTTC.